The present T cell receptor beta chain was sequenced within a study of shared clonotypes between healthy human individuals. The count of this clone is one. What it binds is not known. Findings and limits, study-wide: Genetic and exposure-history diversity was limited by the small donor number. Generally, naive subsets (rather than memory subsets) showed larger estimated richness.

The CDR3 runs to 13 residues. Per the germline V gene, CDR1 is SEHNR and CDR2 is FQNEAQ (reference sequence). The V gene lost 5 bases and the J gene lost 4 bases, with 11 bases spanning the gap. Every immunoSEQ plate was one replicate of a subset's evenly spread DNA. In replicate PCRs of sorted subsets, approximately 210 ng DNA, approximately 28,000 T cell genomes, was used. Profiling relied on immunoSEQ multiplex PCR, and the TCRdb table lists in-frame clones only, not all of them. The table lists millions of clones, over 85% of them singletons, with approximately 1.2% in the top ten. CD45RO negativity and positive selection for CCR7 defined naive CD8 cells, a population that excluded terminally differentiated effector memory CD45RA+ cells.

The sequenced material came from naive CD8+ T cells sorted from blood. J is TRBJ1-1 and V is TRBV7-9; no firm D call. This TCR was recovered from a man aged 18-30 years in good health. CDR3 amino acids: CASSPTLGTEAFF. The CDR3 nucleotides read TGTGCCAGCAGCCCTACCTTGGGCACTGAAGCTTTCTTT.